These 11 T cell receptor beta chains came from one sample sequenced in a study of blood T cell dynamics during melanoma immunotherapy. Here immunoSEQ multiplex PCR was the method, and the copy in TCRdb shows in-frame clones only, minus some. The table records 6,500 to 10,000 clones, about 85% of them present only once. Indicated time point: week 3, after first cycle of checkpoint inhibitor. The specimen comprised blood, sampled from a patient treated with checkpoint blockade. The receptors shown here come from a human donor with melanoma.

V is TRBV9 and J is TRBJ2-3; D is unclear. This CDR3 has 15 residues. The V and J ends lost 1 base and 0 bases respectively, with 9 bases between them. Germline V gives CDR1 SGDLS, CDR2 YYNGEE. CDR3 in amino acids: CASSVSVDSTDTQYF. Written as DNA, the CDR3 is TGTGCCAGCAGCGTATCCGTGGATAGCACAGATACGCAGTATTTT.

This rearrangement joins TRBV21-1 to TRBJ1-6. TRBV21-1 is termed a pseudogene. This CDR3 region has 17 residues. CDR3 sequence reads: CASSDTYGRNYNSPLHF. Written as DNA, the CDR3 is TGTGCCAGCAGCGATACGTACGGGCGCAACTATAATTCACCCCTCCACTTT.

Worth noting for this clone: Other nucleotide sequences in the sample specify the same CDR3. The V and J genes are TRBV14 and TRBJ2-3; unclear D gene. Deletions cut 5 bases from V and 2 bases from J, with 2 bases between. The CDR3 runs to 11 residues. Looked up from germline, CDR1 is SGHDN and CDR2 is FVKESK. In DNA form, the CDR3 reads TGTGCCAGCAGCTTCACAGATACGCAGTATTTT. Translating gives CASSFTDTQYF. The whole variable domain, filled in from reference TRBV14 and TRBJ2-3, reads EAGVTQFPSHSVIEKGQTVTLRCDPISGHDNLYWYRRVMGKEIKFLLHFVKESKQDESGMPNNRFLAERTGGTYSTLKVQPAELEDSGVYFCASSFTDTQYFGPGTRLTVL.

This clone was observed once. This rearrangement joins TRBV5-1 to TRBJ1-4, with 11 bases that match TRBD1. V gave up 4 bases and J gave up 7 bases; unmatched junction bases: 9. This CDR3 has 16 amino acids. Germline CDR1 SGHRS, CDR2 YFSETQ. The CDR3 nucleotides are TGCGCCAGCAGCGGGGGACAGGGGGGTGGAAGTGAAAAACTGTTTTTT. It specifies CASSGGQGGGSEKLFF.

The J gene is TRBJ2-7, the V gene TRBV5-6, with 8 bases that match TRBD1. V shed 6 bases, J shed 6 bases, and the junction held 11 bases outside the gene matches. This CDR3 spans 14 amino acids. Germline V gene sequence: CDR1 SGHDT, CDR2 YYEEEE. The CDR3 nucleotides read TGTGCCAGCAAGGGATACCAGACAGGGGCCGAGCAGTACTTC. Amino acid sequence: CASKGYQTGAEQYF.

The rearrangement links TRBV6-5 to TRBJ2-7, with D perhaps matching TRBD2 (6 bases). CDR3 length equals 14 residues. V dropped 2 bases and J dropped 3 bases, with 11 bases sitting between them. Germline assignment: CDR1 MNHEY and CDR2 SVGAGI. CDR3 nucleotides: TGTGCCAGCAGTTACGGAGGGACCCTCTACGAGCAGTACTTC. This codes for CASSYGGTLYEQYF.

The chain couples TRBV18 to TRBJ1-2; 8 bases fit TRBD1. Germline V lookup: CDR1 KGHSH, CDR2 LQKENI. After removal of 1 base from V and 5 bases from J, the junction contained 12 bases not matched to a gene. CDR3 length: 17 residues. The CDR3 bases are TGTGCCAGCTCACCACGGGTCGATGGACAGGGCCGTTATGGCTACACCTTC. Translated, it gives CASSPRVDGQGRYGYTF. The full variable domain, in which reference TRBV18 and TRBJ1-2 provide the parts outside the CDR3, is NAGVMQNPRHLVRRRGQEARLRCSPMKGHSHVYWYRQLPEEGLKFMVYLQKENIIDESGMPKERFSAEFPKEGPSILRIQQVVRGDSAAYFCASSPRVDGQGRYGYTFGSGTRLTVV.

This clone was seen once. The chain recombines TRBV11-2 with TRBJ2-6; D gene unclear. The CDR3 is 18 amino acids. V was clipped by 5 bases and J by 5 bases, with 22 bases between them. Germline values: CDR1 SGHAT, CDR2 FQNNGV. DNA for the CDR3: TGTGCCAGCAGCGATCACAGCAAGCAACAAAGTCGGGCCAACGTCCTGACTTTC. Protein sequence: CASSDHSKQQSRANVLTF. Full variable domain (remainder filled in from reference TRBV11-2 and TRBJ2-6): EAGVAQSPRYKIIEKRQSVAFWCNPISGHATLYWYQQILGQGPKLLIQFQNNGVVDDSQLPKDRFSAERLKGVDSTLKIQPAKLEDSAVYLCASSDHSKQQSRANVLTFGAGSRLTVL.

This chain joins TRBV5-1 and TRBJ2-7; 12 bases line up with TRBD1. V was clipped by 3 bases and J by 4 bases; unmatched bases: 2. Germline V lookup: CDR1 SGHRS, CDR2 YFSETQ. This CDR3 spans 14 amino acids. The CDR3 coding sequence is TGCGCCAGCAGCTGGGACAGGGGGCAATACGAGCAGTACTTC. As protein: CASSWDRGQYEQYF.

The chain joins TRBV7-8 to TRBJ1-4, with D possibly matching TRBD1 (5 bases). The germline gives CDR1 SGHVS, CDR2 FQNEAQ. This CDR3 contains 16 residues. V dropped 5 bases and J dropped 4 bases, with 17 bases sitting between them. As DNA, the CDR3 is TGTGCCAGCAGCGGCGGTGTTGCAGGGAGTAATGAAAAACTGTTTTTT. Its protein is CASSGGVAGSNEKLFF.

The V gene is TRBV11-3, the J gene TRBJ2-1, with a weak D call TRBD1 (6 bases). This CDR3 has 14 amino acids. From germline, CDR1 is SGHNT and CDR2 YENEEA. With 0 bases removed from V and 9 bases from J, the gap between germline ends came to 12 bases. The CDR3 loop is CASSLEQGSGEQFF. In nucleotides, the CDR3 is TGTGCCAGCAGCTTAGAACAGGGATCCGGTGAGCAGTTCTTC.